Presented here are 23 T cell receptor beta chains from one specimen sequenced in a study of blood T cell repertoires in COVID-19 (dated by TCRdb to 2018 to 2021). Library creation used the immunoSEQ multiplex PCR assay. In TCRdb, the immuneACCESS table is reduced to in-frame sequences with V and J assigned. These tables do not hold every clone; where another copy was compared, an unresolved V gene accounts for under half, and the others remain unexplained. The sample yields 100,000 to 150,000 clones; approximately 81% were counted once. The top ten constitute about 40% of the sample. Sequenced material: peripheral blood. The receptor set was obtained from a man aged 35 to 55 with active or convalescent COVID-19.

The V call is TRBV6-1, the J call TRBJ2-5, with TRBD2 matching over 7 bases. V shed 3 bases, J shed 5 bases, and the junction held 3 bases outside the gene matches. Germline values: CDR1 MNHNS, CDR2 SASEGT. The CDR3 totals 13 residues. Written as DNA, the CDR3 is TGTGCCAGCAGTGATTCCGGGAGGGAGACCCAGTACTTC. It encodes CASSDSGRETQYF.

The chain is built from TRBV2 and TRBJ2-7; weak D call: TRBD1 (5 bases). Germline CDR1 and CDR2: SNHLY and FYNNEI. The CDR3 length is 16 residues. V dropped 4 bases and J dropped 6 bases, with 22 bases sitting between them. The CDR3 sequence is CASSGTTGSPSSEQYF. CDR3 DNA: TGTGCCAGCAGTGGAACCACAGGCAGCCCGTCGAGCGAGCAGTACTTC.

Note on this clone: Other nucleotide sequences from this sample produce the same CDR3. The genes are TRBV11-3 and TRBJ2-1, with D possibly being TRBD1 (5 bases). The CDR3 sequence is 14 residues long. Germline-derived CDR1 and CDR2 are SGHNT and YENEEA. The V end lost 5 bases, the J end lost 2 bases, and 10 bases lay between the germline ends. CDR3 sequence (DNA): TGTGCCAGCAGCCCCCAGGACACCTACAATGAGCAGTTCTTC. This codes for CASSPQDTYNEQFF.

A few counts support this clone. The CDR3 nucleotides read TGTGCCAGCAGCCGGGGACAGGGTCCCGGCTACACCTTC. Its protein product is CASSRGQGPGYTF. The chain uses TRBV3-1 (or the pseudogene TRBV3-2) and TRBJ1-2; 9 positions agree with TRBD1. The CDR3 covers 13 residues. With 4 bases clipped from V and 8 bases from J, the junction kept 5 bases outside the gene matches. Per germline, CDR1 LGHDT and CDR2 YNNKEL (reference sequence).

V and J are TRBV28 and TRBJ1-2; 9 nucleotides line up with TRBD1. Unmatched junction bases numbered 13, after V lost 2 bases and J lost 3 bases. This CDR3 has 18 amino acids. Germline CDR1 and CDR2: MDHEN and SYDVKM. CDR3: CASSLIAGQGIPDYGYTF. For the CDR3, the DNA is TGTGCCAGCAGTTTAATAGCGGGACAGGGTATACCTGACTATGGCTACACCTTC.

The chain carries TRBV28 and TRBJ1-1; 7 bases are a match to TRBD1. Germline V CDR1 and CDR2: MDHEN, SYDVKM. The CDR3 is made up of 16 amino acids. The V gene end was trimmed by 2 bases and the J gene end by 0 bases; junction bases not matched to a gene: 6. The CDR3 protein is CASSLDRALMNTEAFF. The CDR3, as DNA: TGTGCCAGCAGTTTAGACAGGGCTTTAATGAACACTGAAGCTTTCTTT.

This chain joins TRBV11-3 and TRBJ2-3; TRBD1 agrees at 9 bases. The V gene end was trimmed by 0 bases and the J gene end by 7 bases; junction bases not matched to a gene: 11. Germline V gene sequence: CDR1 SGHNT, CDR2 YENEEA. The CDR3 is 17 amino acids. CDR3 loop: CASSLDERDRVGNTQYF. The DNA of the CDR3 is TGTGCCAGCAGCTTAGATGAAAGGGACAGGGTCGGAAATACGCAGTATTTT.

The rearrangement uses TRBV29-1 and TRBJ2-7; D is ambiguous. The CDR3 contains 14 residues. The germline V and J ends were trimmed by 6 bases and 0 bases, with 15 bases remaining between them. The germline CDR1 and CDR2 sequences are SQVTM and ANQGSEA. CDR3 DNA: TGCAGCGTCCCCGACACTGATAGCTCCTACGAGCAGTACTTC. It codes for CSVPDTDSSYEQYF.

For this clone: The same CDR3 is also encoded by other DNA sequences in this sample. The V call is TRBV7-2, the J call TRBJ1-5; D not resolved. The CDR3 length is 14 residues. Deletions cut 1 base from V and 1 base from J, with 5 bases between. The germline V gene has CDR1 SGHTA and CDR2 FQGNSA. Written as DNA, the CDR3 is TGTGCCAGCAGCTTAGGTCTGAGCAATCAGCCCCAGCATTTT. Protein sequence: CASSLGLSNQPQHF.

This clone was observed once. One junction end disagrees with the germline gene, perhaps due to a read error. This chain joins TRBV10-3 and TRBJ1-1; D is unresolved. CDR3 size: 14 residues. Germline V gives CDR1 ENHRY, CDR2 SYGVKD. The chain's CDR3 is CAINEGNGNTEAFF. As DNA, the CDR3 is TGTGCCATCAATGAGGGTAACGGTAACACTGAAGCTTTCTTT.

The genes are TRBV5-1 and TRBJ1-1; TRBD1 is a possible D gene (5 bases). Deletions cut 3 bases from V and 4 bases from J, with 13 bases between. The CDR3 loop spans 14 amino acids. Germline CDR1 SGHRS, CDR2 YFSETQ. This chain's CDR3 is CASSSVGGGTEAFF. In DNA, the CDR3 is TGCGCCAGCAGCTCCGTTGGGGGGGGCACTGAAGCTTTCTTT. Supplemented by reference TRBV5-1 and TRBJ1-1, the full variable domain reads KAGVTQTPRYLIKTRGQQVTLSCSPISGHRSVSWYQQTPGQGLQFLFEYFSETQRNKGNFPGRFSGRQFSNSRSEMNVSTLELGDSALYLCASSSVGGGTEAFFGQGTRLTVV.

The chain is built from TRBV5-5 and TRBJ1-1; unclear D gene. With 0 bases removed from V and 4 bases from J, the gap between germline ends came to 13 bases. Germline lookup yields CDR1 SGHKS and CDR2 YYEKEE (reference sequence). The CDR3 contains 15 residues. CDR3 protein: CASSLEAGFSTEAFF. The CDR3 bases are TGTGCCAGCAGCTTGGAAGCCGGGTTTAGCACTGAAGCTTTCTTT. The full variable domain, with the rest looked up from reference TRBV5-5 and TRBJ1-1, is DAGVTQSPTHLIKTRGQQVTLRCSPISGHKSVSWYQQVLGQGPQFIFQYYEKEERGRGNFPDRFSARQFPNYSSELNVNALLLGDSALYLCASSLEAGFSTEAFFGQGTRLTVV.

The genes are TRBV7-9 and TRBJ1-2; possible D gene TRBD1, 6 bases. V lost 1 base and J lost 7, with 13 bases in between. The germline CDR1 and CDR2 sequences are SEHNR and FQNEAQ (reference sequence). CDR3 length equals 14 residues. CDR3 loop: CASSLVWGQGGYTF. The CDR3 nucleotides are TGTGCCAGCAGCTTAGTTTGGGGGCAAGGTGGCTACACCTTC.

The chain links TRBV25-1 to TRBJ2-2, with TRBD1 identical over 11 bases. The CDR3 length is 16 residues. Trimming cost V 5 bases and J 5 bases; bases outside gene matches: 7. Germline assignment: CDR1 MGHDK and CDR2 SYGVNS. DNA for the CDR3: TGTGCCAGCAGTCCCCGGACAGGGGGCACTACCGGGGAGCTGTTTTTT. Its translation: CASSPRTGGTTGELFF.

The chain uses TRBV30 and TRBJ1-2, with D perhaps matching TRBD1 (5 bases). Germline lookup yields CDR1 GTSNPN and CDR2 SVGIG (reference sequence). The V gene lost 5 bases and the J gene lost 8 bases, with 18 bases spanning the gap. The CDR3 has 13 residues. As DNA, the CDR3 is TGTGCCTGGGCTTACTTCAAGGGGTCAGGCTACACCTTC. It translates to CAWAYFKGSGYTF. The entire variable domain, with the rest obtained from reference TRBV30 and TRBJ1-2, is as follows: SQTIHQWPATLVQPVGSPLSLECTVEGTSNPNLYWYRQAAGRGLQLLFYSVGIGQISSEVPQNLSASRPQDRQFILSSKKLLLSDSGFYLCAWAYFKGSGYTFGSGTRLTVV.

The chain has TRBV5-4 and TRBJ2-1; 7 bases align to TRBD2. CDR3 length equals 15 residues. The ends lost 4 bases at V and 4 bases at J; junction bases unmatched: 8. Germline V lookup: CDR1 SGHNT, CDR2 YYREEE (reference sequence). The CDR3, as DNA: TGTGCCAGCAGCCCGGCTCTAGCGGAGTACAATGAGCAGTTCTTC. This translates into CASSPALAEYNEQFF.

The V gene is TRBV28, the J gene TRBJ2-1, with 9 bases that match TRBD1. Per the germline V gene, CDR1 is MDHEN and CDR2 is SYDVKM. The CDR3 covers 15 residues. Trimming took 2 bases from V and 7 from J; bases not matched to a gene: 6. This CDR3 reads CASSLGDRVRNEQFF. The CDR3 coding sequence is TGTGCCAGCAGTTTAGGGGACAGGGTACGAAATGAGCAGTTCTTC.

This clone was observed at least ten times. This chain connects TRBV3-1 (or the pseudogene TRBV3-2) to TRBJ2-5; 10 nucleotides align to TRBD1. This CDR3 comprises 15 residues. The V segment lost 3 bases and the J segment 5 bases; nucleotides outside the gene matches: 6. Germline V gives CDR1 LGHDT, CDR2 YNNKEL (reference sequence). The CDR3 nucleotides read TGTGCCAGCAGCCAGCGGGACAGGGGTTTGGAGACCCAGTACTTC. This gives the protein CASSQRDRGLETQYF.

In this sample, this clone turned up once. V and J are TRBV28 and TRBJ1-1, with TRBD1 identical over 7 bases. J lost 4 bases, V lost 8 bases, and 10 bases had no gene match. The CDR3 runs 14 residues. Germline V gene data show CDR1 as MDHEN and CDR2 as SYDVKM. The CDR3: CASYVRQGPTEAFF. The CDR3 DNA reads TGTGCCAGCTATGTTAGACAGGGACCCACTGAAGCTTTCTTT.

V gene TRBV29-1 combines with J gene TRBJ2-7, with a possible D match to TRBD2 (5 bases). Trimming stripped 5 bases from V and 1 base from J, with 18 bases between. This CDR3 has 15 residues. CDR1 SQVTM and CDR2 ANQGSEA come from the germline V gene. CDR3 sequence: CSVLVGESRSYEQYF. The CDR3 coding sequence is TGCAGCGTTCTTGTGGGAGAGTCGAGGTCCTACGAGCAGTACTTC.

The chain combines TRBV23-1 with TRBJ1-4; 9 bases map to TRBD1. TRBV23-1 is treated as an ORF (open reading frame) with a function not yet certain. Trimming removed 1 base from V and 2 bases from J; junction bases left unmatched: 5. The CDR3 has 17 residues. The CDR3 DNA is TGCGCCAGCAGTCAATACGAGGGACAGGGCACTAATGAAAAACTGTTTTTT. Translated, it gives CASSQYEGQGTNEKLFF.

V gene TRBV2 combines with J gene TRBJ1-5, with TRBD1 as a possible D gene (6 bases). Germline V gene lookup returns CDR1 SNHLY and CDR2 FYNNEI. The V and J ends lost 2 bases and 4 bases respectively, with 6 bases between them. The CDR3 contains 13 residues. CDR3 amino acids: CASSERGNQPQHF. The CDR3 DNA reads as TGTGCCAGCAGTGAAAGGGGGAATCAGCCCCAGCATTTT.

This rearrangement joins TRBV11-2 to TRBJ2-1; 13 nucleotides align to TRBD2. Germline CDR1 reads SGHAT; CDR2 reads FQNNGV. CDR3 length equals 18 residues. V dropped 7 bases and J dropped 7; count of bases not matched to a gene: 16. CDR3 residues: CASNPLPGLAGRGNEQFF. The CDR3 DNA follows: TGTGCCAGCAACCCTCTACCGGGACTAGCGGGGCGGGGGAATGAGCAGTTCTTC.